This entry features one TCR beta chain sequence. Its binding antigen is unknown. No base quality information exists; no much larger clone differs at one position. This sample was taken from a study of a mutant IDH1 vaccine in newly diagnosed glioma (TCRdb year 2021). Regarding the research as a whole: Of the approximately 33 treated patients, around 62% were male and 37.5% were female, and a mean age of approximately 40 years was recorded. Prior to enrollment, patients had been given standard therapy consisting of radiotherapy alone, temozolomide alone, or radiochemotherapy with temozolomide, with the combination given to most patients. For exploratory analyses, longitudinal TCRB deep sequencing was carried out in 25 treated patients wherever samples were available. Peripheral blood was drawn at six visits: V03 (baseline), V05, V07, V10, V12 and V13. General conclusions and limits of the study: No apparent relationship was observed between pseudoprogression and alterations in the top peripheral T cell clonotypes detected by TCRB sequencing. PBMC samples for TCRB deep sequencing were selected based on availability. It was noted by the authors that analyses of patient blood samples could not be reproduced owing to sample limitations. Immune responses induced by the vaccine were seen in approximately 93% of patients across multiple MHC alleles.

From the germline V gene, CDR1 is LGHNA and CDR2 is YNFKEQ. Taken from cysteine to phenylalanine, the CDR3 has 15 residues. Only the CDR3 DNA is retained, 45 bases long and in frame from the first base. Trimming removed 0 bases from V and 4 bases from J, leaving 10 bases between the germline ends. Library creation used the immunoSEQ multiplex PCR assay. Rearranged TCR beta chain sequences were amplified with the hsTCRB Kit following the manufacturer's protocol. Sequencing of TCRB libraries was carried out on an Illumina MiSeq. The authors processed their data as follows. The proprietary platform of the kit vendor was used for demultiplexing, trimming and gene mapping. The table comes from immuneACCESS by way of TCRdb, which keeps in-frame sequences with V and J called. Part of the clones is missing from these tables; in studies checked, under half for an unresolved V gene and the rest for unknown reasons. The D gene and trimming were derived from the DNA, and the V and J assignments and clone size from that table. This sample lists tens of thousands of clones; 93% were detected once. The ten biggest clones cover roughly 1.1% of the sample.

The time point label on this specimen signifies: baseline, week 1 (first vaccination visit). The treatment or condition label, as the study defines it: pre-vaccination baseline after standard-of-care therapy. Newly diagnosed WHO grade 3 or 4 IDH1-mutant astrocytomas showing loss of nuclear ATRX were present in the donors. The samples were drawn from NOA16, a multicentre, single-arm, open-label phase I trial in Germany that tested a mutant IDH1 peptide vaccine in humans for the first time. For immunogenicity testing, the blood drawn at visit V03 was used as the baseline sample. The DNeasy Blood and Tissue Kit was used to extract genomic DNA from EDTA blood for TCRB sequencing.

This receptor was obtained from a man between 40 and 49 years old with glioma. Sequencing was performed on PBMCs, taken from a glioma patient treated with radiotherapy, temozolomide or both. The rearranged segments are TRBV4-2 and TRBJ2-1; the D gene lacks a confident call. The CDR3 in this case is CASSQDRTLYNEQFF. The DNA reads as follows: TGTGCCAGCAGCCAAGACCGCACCCTTTACAATGAGCAGTTCTTC.